Presented here are 14 T cell receptor beta chains from one specimen sequenced in a study of shared clonotypes between healthy human individuals. The assay was immunoSEQ multiplex PCR, and TCRdb's table has in-frame clones only and misses some. The sample has 1.6 million or so clones; approximately 97% are singletons. The sample was naive CD4+ T cells sorted from blood. Subset given: CD45RA+ positively selected. Receptor source: a man aged 25-45 years in good health.

The chain has TRBV7-2 and TRBJ2-5; TRBD2 agrees at 10 bases. The DNA end favors TRBJ2-7, so the J call may be wrong. The CDR3 totals 17 residues. Germline loops: CDR1 SGHTA, CDR2 FQGNSA. CDR3 nucleotides: TGTGCCAGCAGCTTACCTAGCGGGAGTTCCGCACCCTACGAGCAGTACTTC. It codes for CASSLPSGSSAPYEQYF.

The gene calls are TRBV28 and TRBJ2-7, with D possibly matching TRBD2 (6 bases). V was pared by 6 bases and J by 2 bases, with 14 bases between. The length of the CDR3 is 14 residues. The V gene's germline CDR1 is MDHEN and CDR2 SYDVKM. The CDR3 is CASSQEGITYEQYF. The CDR3 DNA reads as TGTGCCAGCAGCCAGGAGGGAATAACCTACGAGCAGTACTTC.

The chain is built from TRBV15 and TRBJ2-2; weak D call: TRBD1 (6 bases). The CDR3 contains 17 residues. The V and J ends lost 1 base and 0 bases respectively, with 12 bases between them. The V gene's germline CDR1 is LNHNV and CDR2 YYDKDF (reference sequence). CDR3 sequence (DNA): TGTGCCACCAGCAGAGGGACCGGGACACCGAACACCGGGGAGCTGTTTTTT. As protein: CATSRGTGTPNTGELFF. Full variable domain (outside the CDR3, taken from reference TRBV15 and TRBJ2-2): DAMVIQNPRYQVTQFGKPVTLSCSQTLNHNVMYWYQQKSSQAPKLLFHYYDKDFNNEADTPDNFQSRRPNTSFCFLDIRSPGLGDTAMYLCATSRGTGTPNTGELFFGEGSRLTVL.

The chain joins TRBV13 to TRBJ2-1; D is ambiguous. With 0 bases removed from V and 9 bases from J, the gap between germline ends came to 6 bases. Germline CDR1 is PRHDT and CDR2 is FYEKMQ (reference sequence). This CDR3 has 12 residues. The CDR3 spells CASSLGRFEQFF. The CDR3 DNA follows: TGTGCCAGCAGCTTAGGCCGATTTGAGCAGTTCTTC.

V gene TRBV7-2 combines with J gene TRBJ2-7; D is possibly TRBD2 (5 bases). Per the germline V gene, CDR1 is SGHTA and CDR2 is FQGNSA. CDR3 size: 14 residues. V lost 5 bases and J 0 bases, leaving 11 bases between the germline ends. The CDR3 sequence is CASSPEVASYEQYF. The CDR3 DNA follows: TGTGCCAGCAGCCCGGAGGTCGCCTCCTACGAGCAGTACTTC.

V usage is TRBV7-8 and J usage is TRBJ2-7; tentatively, D is TRBD2 (7 bases). The length of the CDR3 is 12 residues. With 9 bases removed from V and 6 bases from J, the gap between germline ends came to 15 bases. Germline V gene data show CDR1 as SGHVS and CDR2 as FQNEAQ. DNA for the CDR3: TGTGCCAGTCGGGGGGCTTTGAGCGAGCAGTACTTC. Translated: CASRGALSEQYF.

The chain has TRBV4-3 and TRBJ2-2; perhaps TRBD2 as D (5 bases). Trimming took off 0 bases at V and 5 bases at J, with 7 bases between the two ends. The CDR3 is 14 amino acids. Germline assignment: CDR1 LGHNA and CDR2 YSLEER. CDR3 coding DNA: TGCGCCAGCAGCCAAGAGGGCGGGACCGGGGAGCTGTTTTTT. Translation gives CASSQEGGTGELFF.

The gene calls are TRBV5-1 and TRBJ2-3; D not resolved. Germline CDR1 and CDR2: SGHRS and YFSETQ. The CDR3 is 14 residues long. Trimming took 0 bases from V and 3 from J, leaving 8 bases between them. The CDR3 nucleotides read TGCGCCAGCAGCTTGGGTATTGTTACAGATACGCAGTATTTT. Amino acids: CASSLGIVTDTQYF.

Worth noting for this clone: The sample contains more than one DNA sequence encoding this CDR3. CDR3 bases: TGTGCCAGCAGCTTGGGTAGCTCCTACAATGAGCAGTTCTTC. It is translated as CASSLGSSYNEQFF. V and J are TRBV7-2 and TRBJ2-1, with unresolved D. The CDR3 is 14 residues long. Germline V CDR1 and CDR2: SGHTA, FQGNSA. V was cut by 3 bases and J by 0 bases, with 6 bases left in between. The variable domain in full, with the rest retrieved from reference TRBV7-2 and TRBJ2-1, is GAGVSQSPSNKVTEKGKDVELRCDPISGHTALYWYRQSLGQGLEFLIYFQGNSAPDKSGLPSDRFSAERTGGSVSTLTIQRTQQEDSAVYLCASSLGSSYNEQFFGPGTRLTVL.

The CDR3 protein is CASSYYVGETQYF. The CDR3 DNA sequence: TGTGCCAGCAGTTACTACGTTGGGGAGACCCAGTACTTC. The V and J genes are TRBV6-5 and TRBJ2-5; D gene unclear. The CDR3 consists of 13 residues. Germline V lookup: CDR1 MNHEY, CDR2 SVGAGI. V dropped 1 base and J dropped 5 bases, with 8 bases sitting between them.

The CDR3 coding sequence is TGTGCCAGCAGCTTGGAAAGAACAGATCGCTACACCTTC. As protein: CASSLERTDRYTF. The chain links TRBV5-6 to TRBJ1-2; D is unresolved. The CDR3 is 13 amino acids. Germline values: CDR1 SGHDT, CDR2 YYEEEE. V lost 0 bases to trimming and J lost 9 bases, with 12 bases between them. The full variable domain, rest sourced from reference TRBV5-6 and TRBJ1-2, is DAGVTQSPTHLIKTRGQQVTLRCSPKSGHDTVSWYQQALGQGPQFIFQYYEEEERQRGNFPDRFSGHQFPNYSSELNVNALLLGDSALYLCASSLERTDRYTFGSGTRLTVV.

This rearrangement joins TRBV5-6 to TRBJ2-7, with unresolved D. The CDR3 is made up of 13 amino acids. In germline, CDR1 is SGHDT, CDR2 YYEEEE. The ends were cut back, 2 bases at V and 0 bases at J, with 6 bases in the middle. The CDR3 loop is CASSLSHSYEQYF. In DNA form, the CDR3 reads TGTGCCAGCAGCTTAAGTCACTCCTACGAGCAGTACTTC.

This chain uses TRBV6-4 with TRBJ2-1, with 9 bases identical to TRBD1. Germline V gene lookup returns CDR1 MRHNA and CDR2 SNTAGT. CDR3 size: 14 residues. J lost 6 bases, V lost 3 bases, and 3 bases had no gene match. CDR3 sequence (DNA): TGTGCCAGCAGTGAAACGACAGGGGGCAATGAGCAGTTCTTC. This gives the protein CASSETTGGNEQFF.

The chain has TRBV7-2 and TRBJ2-5; a possible D gene is TRBD2 (6 bases). From germline, CDR1 is SGHTA and CDR2 FQGNSA. CDR3 length: 14 residues. The V and J ends lost 1 base and 4 bases respectively, with 10 bases between them. CDR3 nucleotides: TGTGCCAGCAGCTTAGTCCCAGCGGGAGAGACCCAGTACTTC. Amino acid sequence: CASSLVPAGETQYF.